This T cell receptor (beta chain) was profiled in a study of blood T cell repertoires in COVID-19. Turning to the study itself: PBMCs, B-cell-depleted T cells, or T cells provided the cDNA or gDNA that made up the material.

As handled by the study authors: Estimates of nucleated cell counts were drawn from the amplification of reference gene primers. Sequencing was performed with immunoSEQ multiplex PCR; in TCRdb, only in-frame clones are kept and a portion is missing. Clone size and V and J calls were adopted from that table, with D and trimming inferred from the DNA. The sample comprises about 150,000 clones, around 87% of which are singletons, and roughly 15% rests with the top ten. The receptor was isolated from a woman aged 40 to 50 with acute or convalescent COVID-19. Sequences were obtained from peripheral blood.

CDR3 loop: CATSREITPNTEAFF. CDR3 bases: TGTGCCACCAGCAGAGAGATAACACCTAACACTGAAGCTTTCTTT. This chain links TRBV15 with TRBJ1-1; the D is unclear. The V end lost 0 bases, the J end lost 2 bases, and 10 bases lay between the germline ends. This CDR3 spans 15 amino acids. Germline V CDR1 and CDR2: LNHNV, YYDKDF (reference sequence).